The text below deals with one TCR beta chain. This sample was taken from a study of blood T cell repertoires in COVID-19. Study-wide background: Sources were T cells, B-cell-depleted T cells, or PBMCs; the material itself was cDNA or gDNA.

Looked up from germline, CDR1 is SGHTA and CDR2 is FQGNSA. Trimming removed 3 bases at V and 2 bases at J, with 11 bases between. The CDR3 totals 14 residues. Ages ranged from about 18 to 89 years, with residence in about two dozen US areas. During the 2 weeks before they entered the study, exposed participants had met someone with a PCR-confirmed or clinician-diagnosed COVID-19 case. How the authors handled the data: Estimated nucleated cell counts came from reference gene primer amplification. Profiling relied on immunoSEQ multiplex PCR, and the TCRdb table lists in-frame clones only, not all of them. Clone size and the V and J calls come from that table; the DNA yielded D and trimming. The table shows about 300,000 clones, with approximately 89% occurring only once.

The specimen was PBMCs or T cells enriched from blood (not recorded which). The chain is built from TRBV7-2 and TRBJ2-7, with D uncertain. The TCR was taken from a woman in her fifties or sixties who had been exposed to COVID-19. CDR3 region: CASSFGRSAYEQYF. CDR3 bases: TGTGCCAGCAGCTTCGGCAGGTCAGCCTACGAGCAGTACTTC.